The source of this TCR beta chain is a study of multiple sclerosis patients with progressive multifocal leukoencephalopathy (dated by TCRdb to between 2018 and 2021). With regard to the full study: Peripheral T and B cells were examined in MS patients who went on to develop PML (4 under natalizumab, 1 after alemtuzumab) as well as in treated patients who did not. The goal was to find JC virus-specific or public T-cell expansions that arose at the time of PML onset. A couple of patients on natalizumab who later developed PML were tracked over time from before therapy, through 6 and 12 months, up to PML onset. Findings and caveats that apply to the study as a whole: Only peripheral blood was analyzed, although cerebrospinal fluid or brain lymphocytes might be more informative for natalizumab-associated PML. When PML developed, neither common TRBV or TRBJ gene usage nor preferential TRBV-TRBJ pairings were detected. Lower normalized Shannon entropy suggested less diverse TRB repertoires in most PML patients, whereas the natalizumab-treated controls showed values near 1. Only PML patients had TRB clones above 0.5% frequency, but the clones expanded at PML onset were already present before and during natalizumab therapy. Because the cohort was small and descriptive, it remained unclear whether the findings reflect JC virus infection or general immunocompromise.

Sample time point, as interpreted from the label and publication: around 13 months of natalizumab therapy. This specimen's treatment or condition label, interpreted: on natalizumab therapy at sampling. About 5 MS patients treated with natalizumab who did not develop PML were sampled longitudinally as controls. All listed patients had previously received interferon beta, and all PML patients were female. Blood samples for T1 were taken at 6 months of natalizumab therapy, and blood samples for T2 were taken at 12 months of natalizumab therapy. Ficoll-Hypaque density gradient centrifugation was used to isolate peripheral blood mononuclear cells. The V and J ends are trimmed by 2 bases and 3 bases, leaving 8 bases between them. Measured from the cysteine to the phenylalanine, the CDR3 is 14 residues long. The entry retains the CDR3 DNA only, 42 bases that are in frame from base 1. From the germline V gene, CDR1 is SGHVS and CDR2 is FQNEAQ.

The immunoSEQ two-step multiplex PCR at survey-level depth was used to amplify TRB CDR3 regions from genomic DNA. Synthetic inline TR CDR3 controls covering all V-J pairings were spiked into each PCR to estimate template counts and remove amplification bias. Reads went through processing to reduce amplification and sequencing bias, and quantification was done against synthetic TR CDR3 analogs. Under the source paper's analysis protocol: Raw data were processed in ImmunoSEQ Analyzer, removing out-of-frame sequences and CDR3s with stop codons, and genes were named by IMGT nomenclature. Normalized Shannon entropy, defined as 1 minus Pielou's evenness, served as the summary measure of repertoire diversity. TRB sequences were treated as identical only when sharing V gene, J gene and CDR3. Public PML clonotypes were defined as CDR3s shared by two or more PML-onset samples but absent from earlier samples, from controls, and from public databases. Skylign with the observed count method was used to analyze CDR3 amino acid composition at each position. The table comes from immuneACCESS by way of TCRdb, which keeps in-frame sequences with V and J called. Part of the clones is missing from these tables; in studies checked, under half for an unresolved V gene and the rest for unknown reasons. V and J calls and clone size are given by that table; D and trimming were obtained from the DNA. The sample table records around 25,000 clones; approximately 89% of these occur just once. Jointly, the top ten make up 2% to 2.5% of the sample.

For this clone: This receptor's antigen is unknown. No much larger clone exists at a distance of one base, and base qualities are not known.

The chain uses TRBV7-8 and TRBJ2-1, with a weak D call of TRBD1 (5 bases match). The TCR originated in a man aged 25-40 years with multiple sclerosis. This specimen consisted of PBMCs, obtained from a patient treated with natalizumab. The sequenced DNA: TGTGCCAGCAGCTTACCTCAGGGCTACAATGAGCAGTTCTTC. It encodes CASSLPQGYNEQFF.